These 19 T cell receptor beta chains came from one sample sequenced in a study of monozygotic twins with inflammatory bowel disease. TCRdb reanalyzed the 5' RACE reads and collapses them to one entry per CDR3 protein, without DNA. The sample is made up of approximately 400,000 distinct CDR3 sequences, and the top ten hold just over 2.5% of it. Sequencing was performed on blood. Receptor source: a human donor with ulcerative colitis or Crohn's disease, or a healthy co-twin of an affected twin (not recorded which).

The gene calls are TRBV5-1 and TRBJ2-6; absent DNA, TCRdb's TRBD1 call cannot be checked. Germline V CDR1 and CDR2: SGHRS, YFSETQ. This CDR3 has 16 residues. The chain's CDR3 is CASSLTGYSGANVLTF.

The chain employs TRBV28 and TRBJ1-1. Germline V gene sequence: CDR1 MDHEN, CDR2 SYDVKM. The CDR3 contains 12 residues. CDR3 sequence reads: CASKRTNTEAFF. Full variable domain (missing parts from reference TRBV28 and TRBJ1-1): DVKVTQSSRYLVKRTGEKVFLECVQDMDHENMFWYRQDPGLGLRLIYFSYDVKMKEKGDIPEGYSVSREKKERFSLILESASTNQTSMYLCASKRTNTEAFFGQGTRLTVV.

The chain employs TRBV7-2 and TRBJ2-7. The CDR3 runs 15 residues. The germline V gene has CDR1 SGHTA and CDR2 FQGNSA. CDR3 amino acids: CASSLETSSLGEQYF.

V usage is TRBV9 and J usage is TRBJ2-3; TCRdb outputs TRBD2, but without DNA this stays unchecked. Germline loops: CDR1 SGDLS, CDR2 YYNGEE. The CDR3 sequence is 16 residues long. CDR3 amino acids: CASSVLAGGVTDTQYF.

This chain links TRBV29-1 with TRBJ2-1; TCRdb indicates TRBD1, and absent DNA this call remains unverified. CDR1 is SQVTM, CDR2 ANQGSEA, per germline. CDR3 length equals 13 residues. The chain's CDR3 is CSADRGALNEQFF.

The gene calls are TRBV7-2 and TRBJ2-3; TCRdb gives TRBD2 as the D gene, but with no DNA this cannot be confirmed. In germline, CDR1 is SGHTA, CDR2 FQGNSA. This CDR3 region has 16 residues. This chain's CDR3 is CASRTREPESTDTQYF.

The chain carries TRBV7-6 and TRBJ1-4; TCRdb's D call, TRBD1, is unchecked because there is no DNA. Per germline, CDR1 SGHVS and CDR2 FNYEAQ. This CDR3 is 16 amino acids long. The CDR3 sequence: CASSQQTGSTNEKLFF.

The rearrangement uses TRBV5-1 and TRBJ2-7. The CDR3 extends over 15 amino acids. Germline-derived CDR1 and CDR2 are SGHRS and YFSETQ. CDR3 in amino acids: CASSLVDLSSYEQYF.

This chain joins TRBV15 and TRBJ2-5; the TRBD1 assignment by TCRdb is unverifiable without DNA. The CDR3 length is 17 residues. Germline CDR1 and CDR2: LNHNV and YYDKDF (reference sequence). CDR3 residues: CATSKHDIDRGKETQYF.

V and J are TRBV12-3 or TRBV12-4 and TRBJ1-1. This CDR3 has 14 amino acids. The CDR3 sequence: CASRAGLPVSEAFF.

J is TRBJ1-3 and V is TRBV2. This CDR3 is built from 13 residues. The germline CDR1 and CDR2 sequences are SNHLY and FYNNEI. CDR3 sequence: CASSENSGNTIYF.

The chain links TRBV28 to TRBJ2-7; the D gene TCRdb calls, TRBD1, cannot be checked with no DNA. The CDR3 loop spans 16 amino acids. In germline, CDR1 is MDHEN, CDR2 SYDVKM. The CDR3 spells CASGLRGRGQTYEQYF.

V gene TRBV4-1 combines with J gene TRBJ2-7; the TRBD2 assignment by TCRdb is unverifiable without DNA. The CDR3 has 15 residues. Germline values: CDR1 MGHRA, CDR2 YSYEKL. The CDR3 spells CASSRDMTLYYEQYF.

V is TRBV18 and J is TRBJ2-7; TCRdb proposes TRBD1, but this gene call is untestable without DNA. The CDR3 is 17 amino acids. The germline V gene has CDR1 KGHSH and CDR2 LQKENI. This chain's CDR3 is CASSPRLTTGGGYEQYF.

The chain couples TRBV20-1 to TRBJ2-7; TCRdb reports TRBD2, a call that lacks DNA to check it against. CDR1 and CDR2 from the germline V gene are DFQATT and SNEGSKA (reference sequence). The CDR3 has 13 amino acids. This CDR3 reads CSAPPSSGYEQYF.

CDR3 amino acids: CASSAGFGTDAQYF. V and J are TRBV9 and TRBJ2-3. This CDR3 is 14 amino acids long. Germline V gives CDR1 SGDLS, CDR2 YYNGEE.

The chain joins TRBV19 to TRBJ1-5; the D gene TCRdb calls, TRBD1, cannot be checked with no DNA. The CDR3 covers 16 residues. From germline, CDR1 is LNHDA and CDR2 SQIVND (reference sequence). The CDR3: CASSIRVALVNQPQHF. Full variable domain (remainder filled in from reference TRBV19 and TRBJ1-5): DGGITQSPKYLFRKEGQNVTLSCEQNLNHDAMYWYRQDPGQGLRLIYYSQIVNDFQKGDIAEGYSVSREKKESFPLTVTSAQKNPTAFYLCASSIRVALVNQPQHFGDGTRLSIL.

The chain is built from TRBV12-3 or TRBV12-4 and TRBJ2-3. The CDR3 spans 15 residues. The chain's CDR3 is CASSSAPGVTDTQYF.

The chain carries TRBV3-1 and TRBJ2-5. CDR1 and CDR2 from the germline V gene are LGHDT and YNNKEL (reference sequence). The CDR3 spans 12 residues. The CDR3 here is CASSQVQGNQYF.